Reported below is one T cell receptor beta chain. The antigen remains undetermined. TCRdb redid the calling of the reads with MiXCR, one entry per CDR3 protein. The repertoire holds approximately 300,000 distinct CDR3 sequences, with roughly 29% as singletons. The V segment lost 4 bases and the J segment 4 bases; nucleotides outside the gene matches: 12. There are 17 residues in the CDR3. CDR1 and CDR2 from the germline V gene are SEHNR and FQNEAQ (reference sequence). The data were taken from a study of T cell repertoires in cytomegalovirus infection. Background on the study: Used in the study were CMV epitopes, some recently identified and HLA-C-restricted, others well-studied and HLA-B-restricted. Shared public TCR beta signatures pointed to both CMV infection and a matching HLA type. Study observations and caveats: Cumulative public TCR beta family frequency identified CMV carriers with the relevant HLA. The ex vivo response was dominated by HLA-C-restricted CMV-specific TCR beta clonotypes.

The chain uses TRBV7-9 and TRBJ1-3, with TRBD1 identical over 8 bases. The source of this sequence is a human donor in good health (CMV status not recorded). Some clones in this sample may be carry-over from other donors' samples. The sample was cultured PBMCs, taken from culture after CMV antigen stimulation. Written as DNA, the CDR3 is TGTGCCAGCAGCTCCTATCGACAGGGGAGAGCCGGAAACACCATATATTTT. Protein: CASSSYRQGRAGNTIYF.